One sample yielded the 25 T cell receptor beta chains listed below, sequenced in a study of T cell repertoires in Merkel cell carcinoma. Repertoires were generated with immunoSEQ multiplex PCR, while TCRdb's copy carries only in-frame clones and drops some. The sample shows 12,000 to 15,000 clones, roughly 72% of them seen only once. The sequencing input was tumor tissue. The source of these receptors is an adult with Merkel cell carcinoma.

In its sample, this clone was seen once. The chain couples TRBV7-8 to TRBJ1-2; no clear D gene. Trimming shortened V by 1 base and J by 5 bases, and 11 bases separated the two germline ends. Germline V lookup: CDR1 SGHVS, CDR2 FQNEAQ. The CDR3 runs 14 residues. CDR3 DNA: TGTGCCAGCAGCTTAGATGAAACTGTGTATGGCTACACCTTC. It encodes CASSLDETVYGYTF.

The chain employs TRBV4-1 and TRBJ1-2; a possible D gene is TRBD1 (5 bases). V was pared by 4 bases and J by 4 bases, with 13 bases between. CDR3 length: 14 residues. CDR1 and CDR2 from the germline V gene are MGHRA and YSYEKL. CDR3 sequence (DNA): TGCGCCAGCAGCCCCTCCGGGACTACCTATGGCTACACCTTC. It specifies CASSPSGTTYGYTF.

The chain uses TRBV5-1 and TRBJ2-5; TRBD2 agrees at 14 bases. Trimming removed 3 bases from V and 5 bases from J; junction bases left unmatched: 3. Germline V gene sequence: CDR1 SGHRS, CDR2 YFSETQ. CDR3 length: 15 residues. The CDR3 nucleotides are TGCGCCAGCAGCTCCAGACTAGCGGGAGGGGAGACCCAGTACTTC. This sequence encodes CASSSRLAGGETQYF.

This chain connects TRBV6-5 to TRBJ2-7, with TRBD1 matching 8 bases. Unmatched junction bases numbered 2, after V lost 2 bases and J lost 2 bases. Germline V gene sequence: CDR1 MNHEY, CDR2 SVGAGI. The CDR3 is 14 residues long. The DNA of the CDR3 is TGTGCCAGCAGTTACGGACAGGGACCCTACGAGCAGTACTTC. Its translation: CASSYGQGPYEQYF.

This clone showed up just a few times. The J gene is TRBJ2-2, the V gene TRBV7-3, with a tentative D call TRBD2 (5 bases). The V end was cut by 2 bases, the J end by 5 bases, with 12 bases between. Germline V gene lookup returns CDR1 SGHTA and CDR2 FQGTGA. The CDR3 is made up of 15 amino acids. The CDR3 DNA sequence: TGTGCCAGCAGCTTAGGGGAGTATAGGACCGGGGAGCTGTTTTTT. The encoded protein is CASSLGEYRTGELFF. The complete variable domain, with remaining parts taken from reference TRBV7-3 and TRBJ2-2, reads GAGVSQTPSNKVTEKGKYVELRCDPISGHTALYWYRQSLGQGPEFLIYFQGTGAADDSGLPNDRFFAVRPEGSVSTLKIQRTERGDSAVYLCASSLGEYRTGELFFGEGSRLTVL.

V is TRBV18 and J is TRBJ2-1, with TRBD1 as a possible D gene (6 bases). Trimming stripped 4 bases from V and 8 bases from J, with 18 bases between. The CDR3 loop spans 15 amino acids. Germline V gene data show CDR1 as KGHSH and CDR2 as LQKENI. The CDR3 DNA sequence: TGTGCCAGCTCACGAGGGGGACCAACCGGGGATGAGCAGTTCTTC. Its translation: CASSRGGPTGDEQFF.

The genes are TRBV27 and TRBJ2-7; 9 bases line up with TRBD1. V was pared by 5 bases and J by 4 bases, with 9 bases of the junction left unmatched. This CDR3 comprises 15 residues. Germline loops: CDR1 MNHEY, CDR2 SMNVEV (reference sequence). This chain's CDR3 is CASSPGTGHTYEQYF. CDR3 nucleotide sequence: TGTGCCAGCAGTCCGGGGACAGGGCATACTTACGAGCAGTACTTC.

The CDR3 region has the DNA TGTGCCAGCAGTCACCCCGACTTTCCGACTAATGAAAAACTGTTTTTT. This encodes CASSHPDFPTNEKLFF. This chain joins TRBV2 and TRBJ1-4, with D unresolved. V was pared by 5 bases and J by 2 bases, with 15 bases between. Germline CDR1 SNHLY, CDR2 FYNNEI. CDR3 length equals 16 residues.

This clone was recorded only once. J is TRBJ1-1 and V is TRBV6-5, with D unclear. Trimming took off 6 bases at V and 11 bases at J, with 13 bases between the two ends. Germline-derived CDR1 and CDR2 are MNHEY and SVGAGI. The CDR3 covers 11 residues. This chain's CDR3 is CASRAGSGAFF. CDR3 bases: TGTGCCAGCAGGGCGGGAAGTGGGGCTTTCTTT.

This chain connects TRBV6-1 to TRBJ2-1; no clear D. V lost 1 base and J 10 bases, leaving 14 bases between the germline ends. Per germline, CDR1 MNHNS and CDR2 SASEGT. The CDR3 sequence is 14 residues long. This CDR3 reads CASSEGPLATEQFF. DNA for the CDR3: TGTGCCAGCAGTGAAGGGCCTTTGGCAACCGAGCAGTTCTTC.

The CDR3 protein is CATSTRDRVHEKLFF. In nucleotides, the CDR3 is TGTGCCACCAGCACCCGGGACAGGGTGCATGAAAAACTGTTTTTT. The chain joins TRBV15 to TRBJ1-4; TRBD1 matches 9 bases. Per germline, CDR1 LNHNV and CDR2 YYDKDF (reference sequence). The CDR3 contains 15 residues. V shed 4 bases and J 6 bases; nucleotides not matched to a gene: 6.

A note on this clone: Other DNA sequences of this sample code for an identical CDR3. The CDR3 spells CASSPPAGHGYTF. The CDR3 DNA is TGTGCCAGCAGCCCCCCAGCGGGCCATGGCTACACCTTC. V and J are TRBV7-2 and TRBJ1-2; D gene uncertain. V was trimmed by 5 bases and J by 6 bases, leaving 13 bases between them. Germline values: CDR1 SGHTA, CDR2 FQGNSA. The CDR3 totals 13 residues. The variable domain in full, with the rest retrieved from reference TRBV7-2 and TRBJ1-2, is GAGVSQSPSNKVTEKGKDVELRCDPISGHTALYWYRQSLGQGLEFLIYFQGNSAPDKSGLPSDRFSAERTGGSVSTLTIQRTQQEDSAVYLCASSPPAGHGYTFGSGTRLTVV.

The chain employs TRBV6-5 and TRBJ1-2; D is perhaps TRBD1 (6 bases). The germline gives CDR1 MNHEY, CDR2 SVGAGI. The V and J ends lost 2 bases and 4 bases respectively, with 11 bases between them. The length of the CDR3 is 14 residues. CDR3 DNA: TGTGCCAGCAGTTACGGTACAGGGCCCTATGGCTACACCTTC. Protein sequence: CASSYGTGPYGYTF.

The gene calls are TRBV6-1 and TRBJ1-2; D unclear. Germline V CDR1 and CDR2: MNHNS, SASEGT. This CDR3 is 14 amino acids long. With 1 base removed from V and 4 bases from J, the gap between germline ends came to 10 bases. The CDR3 coding sequence is TGTGCCAGCAGTGAAGAATGGTCGGGCTATGGCTACACCTTC. Translation gives CASSEEWSGYGYTF.

In its sample, this clone ranks as hyperexpanded. The V gene is TRBV5-5, the J gene TRBJ1-2; TRBD1 aligns across 9 bases. CDR1 is SGHKS and CDR2 is YYEKEE in the germline V gene (reference sequence). This CDR3 has 16 amino acids. After removal of 0 bases from V and 8 bases from J, the junction contained 11 bases not matched to a gene. The CDR3 coding sequence is TGTGCCAGCAGCTTGGAATACTTGGGACAGGGTGACGGCTACACCTTC. Amino acids: CASSLEYLGQGDGYTF. The entire variable domain, with the rest obtained from reference TRBV5-5 and TRBJ1-2, is as follows: DAGVTQSPTHLIKTRGQQVTLRCSPISGHKSVSWYQQVLGQGPQFIFQYYEKEERGRGNFPDRFSARQFPNYSSELNVNALLLGDSALYLCASSLEYLGQGDGYTFGSGTRLTVV.

This clone was seen a handful of times. The chain uses TRBV6-9 and TRBJ1-5; D is uncertain. The CDR3 is 12 residues long. Germline CDR1 MNHGY, CDR2 SVAAGI. This CDR3 reads CGEENSNQPQHF. The CDR3 DNA sequence: TGTGGAGAGGAAAATAGCAATCAGCCCCAGCATTTT.

The chain combines TRBV5-6 with TRBJ1-1; the match to TRBD1 covers 9 bases. The germline CDR1 and CDR2 sequences are SGHDT and YYEEEE. The CDR3 runs to 15 residues. J was trimmed by 4 bases and V by 3 bases; bases with no gene match: 7. The CDR3 DNA follows: TGTGCCAGCAGCTCGTACGACAGGGGGGCCACTGAAGCTTTCTTT. It specifies CASSSYDRGATEAFF.

This chain connects TRBV7-8 to TRBJ1-1; TRBD1 agrees at 7 bases. Germline lookup yields CDR1 SGHVS and CDR2 FQNEAQ. The CDR3 runs 12 residues. The V gene end was trimmed by 5 bases and the J gene end by 10 bases; junction bases not matched to a gene: 7. The CDR3 coding sequence is TGTGCCAGCAGCCGCAAGGGGGCCTCAGCTTTCTTT. Translating it yields CASSRKGASAFF.

The sample holds a few counts of this clone. The chain recombines TRBV4-3 with TRBJ2-1, with D perhaps TRBD2 (7 bases). V gave up 0 bases and J gave up 7 bases, with 16 bases separating them. The germline CDR1 and CDR2 sequences are LGHNA and YSLEER. The CDR3 totals 16 residues. The CDR3 DNA is TGCGCCAGCAGCCAAGATGTCGCGGGGGCTGGGAATGAGCAGTTCTTC. Translation gives CASSQDVAGAGNEQFF.

The chain employs TRBV28 and TRBJ1-1, with a weak D call TRBD1 (5 bases). Trimming stripped 6 bases from V and 3 bases from J, with 14 bases between. Germline loops: CDR1 MDHEN, CDR2 SYDVKM. CDR3 size: 14 residues. CDR3 sequence: CASSQPRGYTEAFF. The CDR3 bases are TGTGCCAGCAGCCAACCTCGGGGGTACACTGAAGCTTTCTTT. Full variable domain (missing parts from reference TRBV28 and TRBJ1-1): DVKVTQSSRYLVKRTGEKVFLECVQDMDHENMFWYRQDPGLGLRLIYFSYDVKMKEKGDIPEGYSVSREKKERFSLILESASTNQTSMYLCASSQPRGYTEAFFGQGTRLTVV.

The chain links TRBV7-9 to TRBJ1-1; a possible D gene is TRBD1 (6 bases). The CDR3 is made up of 12 amino acids. The germline gives CDR1 SEHNR, CDR2 FQNEAQ (reference sequence). V lost 2 bases to trimming and J lost 11 bases, with 12 bases between them. CDR3 sequence: CASSLNRDRAFF. As DNA, the CDR3 is TGTGCCAGCAGCTTAAACAGGGATCGGGCTTTCTTT.

The chain links TRBV10-3 to TRBJ2-3; 13 nucleotides line up with TRBD2. From germline, CDR1 is ENHRY and CDR2 SYGVKD. The CDR3 runs to 17 residues. J gave up 6 bases and V 3 bases, and 9 bases lay outside the gene matches. The CDR3 DNA follows: TGTGCCATCAGTGACTCGACTAGCGGGGGGCCGGGTGATACGCAGTATTTT. It encodes CAISDSTSGGPGDTQYF.

The chain employs TRBV12-3 or TRBV12-4 and TRBJ1-5, with D unclear. The CDR3 covers 12 residues. V lost 5 bases and J 6 bases, leaving 8 bases between the germline ends. This chain's CDR3 is CASSRLTQPQHF. DNA of the CDR3: TGTGCCAGCAGTCGGCTGACTCAGCCCCAGCATTTT.

The chain recombines TRBV7-2 with TRBJ2-3; weak D call: TRBD2 (6 bases). This CDR3 region has 14 residues. CDR1 is SGHTA and CDR2 is FQGNSA in the germline V gene. Trimming took 2 bases from V and 6 from J, leaving 12 bases between them. CDR3 bases: TGTGCCAGCAGCTTATTCGGGGGTGGCGATACGCAGTATTTT. Translating gives CASSLFGGGDTQYF.

V and J are TRBV2 and TRBJ2-5, with unresolved D. V was cut by 7 bases and J by 4 bases, with 4 bases left in between. The length of the CDR3 is 10 residues. Per the germline V gene, CDR1 is SNHLY and CDR2 is FYNNEI. The CDR3 nucleotides are TGTGCCAGCATGCTAGAGACCCAGTACTTC. The encoded protein is CASMLETQYF. Using reference TRBV2 and TRBJ2-5 for the parts outside the CDR3, the full variable domain is EPEVTQTPSHQVTQMGQEVILRCVPISNHLYFYWYRQILGQKVEFLVSFYNNEISEKSEIFDDQFSVERPDGSNFTLKIRSTKLEDSAMYFCASMLETQYFGPGTRLLVL.